Below, 31 T cell receptor beta chains from the same sample are listed, as sequenced in a study of blood T cells in healthy people across ages. Primed by a sample-barcoded 5' primer and a J-beta primer mix, a second PCR proceeded for roughly 6 to 12 cycles. TCRdb called the 5' RACE reads again in MiXCR, with one record for every CDR3 protein. The profile shows some 1.6 million distinct CDR3 sequences, roughly a third of them singletons. Sequencing was done on a sample of blood. The receptors derive from a woman in her twenties or thirties in good health.

This clonotype was counted between two and nine times. The chain joins TRBV6-1 to TRBJ2-1; D is uncertain. Germline V gene data show CDR1 as MNHNS and CDR2 as SASEGT. Trimming removed 4 bases from V and 10 bases from J, with 14 bases in between. The CDR3 is 13 residues long. The CDR3 nucleotides read TGTGCCAGCAGTGGTCTCGGTACACCGGAGCAGTTCTTC. Translating it yields CASSGLGTPEQFF.

This clonotype was observed a few times. This chain connects TRBV21-1 to TRBJ2-3; the table calls TRBD2, which could not be checked here. TRBV21-1 is a pseudogene. This CDR3 has 16 residues. This CDR3 is CASSKEGLASTDTQYF. In DNA, the CDR3 is TGTGCCAGCAGCAAAGAAGGACTAGCTAGCACAGATACGCAGTATTTT.

This chain links TRBV12-3 or TRBV12-4 with TRBJ1-1; D remains ambiguous. The CDR3 contains 11 residues. Trimming removed 7 bases at V and 13 bases at J, with 16 bases between. CDR3 bases: TGTGCCAGCACGTACGGCGACTTGGTTTTCTTT. It yields the protein CASTYGDLVFF.

This chain links TRBV4-1 with TRBJ2-4; possible D gene TRBD1, 6 bases. Germline V gives CDR1 MGHRA, CDR2 YSYEKL. This CDR3 region has 16 residues. The ends were cut back, 1 base at V and 13 bases at J, with 23 bases in the middle. DNA of the CDR3: TGCGCCAGCAGCCAAGCAGAGACCTTAGGGGGATACGGGCAGTACTTC. Translating gives CASSQAETLGGYGQYF.

The chain couples TRBV7-9 to TRBJ2-2; 10 nucleotides agree with TRBD1. This CDR3 is 15 amino acids long. The V gene end was trimmed by 7 bases and the J gene end by 5 bases; junction bases not matched to a gene: 7. Germline loops: CDR1 SEHNR, CDR2 FQNEAQ (reference sequence). CDR3 DNA sequence: TGTGCCAGCACCCGGACAGGGGGAAAGACCGGGGAGCTGTTTTTT. Encoded protein: CASTRTGGKTGELFF.

This clonotype was seen only a few times. The J gene is TRBJ1-1, the V gene TRBV12-3 or TRBV12-4; 12 bases fit TRBD1. The CDR3 extends over 13 amino acids. V was clipped by 5 bases and J by 11 bases; unmatched bases: 6. CDR3 sequence reads: CASSPRDRGLAFF. The CDR3 DNA is TGTGCCAGCAGTCCGCGGGACAGGGGGCTTGCTTTCTTT.

There are many counts of this clonotype. CDR3 sequence reads: CASSSAAGGVYEQYF. CDR3 coding DNA: TGCGCCAGCAGCTCGGCGGCAGGGGGCGTTTACGAGCAGTACTTC. V usage is TRBV5-1 and J usage is TRBJ2-7; TRBD1 agrees at 8 bases. The CDR3 loop spans 15 amino acids. CDR1 SGHRS and CDR2 YFSETQ come from the germline V gene. V was clipped by 3 bases and J by 4 bases; unmatched bases: 9.

The rearrangement joins TRBV6-2 or TRBV6-3 to TRBJ2-7; 10 bases agree with TRBD1. Germline V gene lookup returns CDR1 MNHEY and CDR2 SVGEGT. J lost 10 bases, V lost 2 bases, and 17 bases had no gene match. The CDR3 runs 17 residues. CDR3 bases: TGTGCCAGCAGTTACGAAACCGGGACAGGGGTTTTAGATCCCCAGTACTTC. Translated, it gives CASSYETGTGVLDPQYF.

Notes on this clonotype: The junction departs from the called germline gene at one end, perhaps through a read error. The rearrangement joins TRBV3-1 to TRBJ2-7; D is ambiguous. The germline CDR1 and CDR2 sequences are LGHDT and YNNKEL (reference sequence). The CDR3 runs 15 residues. CDR3 residues: CASSQGGSAYYERYF. DNA for the CDR3: TGTGCCAGCAGCCAAGGGGGAAGCGCCTACTACGAGCGGTACTTC.

Details on this clonotype: Compared with germline, one end of the junction differs, possibly owing to a read error. The chain has TRBV28 and TRBJ2-3; 9 bases map to TRBD1. This CDR3 comprises 16 residues. Per the germline V gene, CDR1 is MDHEN and CDR2 is SYDVKM. CDR3 bases: TGTGTCAGCAGTTCCCCTGGACAGGGGAGCACAGATACGCAGTATTTT. This codes for CVSSSPGQGSTDTQYF.

This clonotype was detected ten times or more. This chain joins TRBV10-3 and TRBJ2-7, with 13 bases that match TRBD2. Germline CDR1 reads ENHRY; CDR2 reads SYGVKD. V lost 3 bases, J lost 5 bases, and 4 bases stayed unmatched. This CDR3 region has 15 residues. The CDR3 region has the DNA TGTGCCATCAGTGAAAAAACTAGCGGGAGGGACGAGCAGTACTTC. Translated, it gives CAISEKTSGRDEQYF.

The chain carries TRBV28 and TRBJ2-2, with 9 bases identical to TRBD2. Germline loops: CDR1 MDHEN, CDR2 SYDVKM. V lost 6 bases to trimming and J lost 0 bases; unmatched junction nucleotides: 11. CDR3 length: 18 amino acids. CDR3 nucleotides: TGTGCCAGCAGCCCGTCGACTAGCGGCCCAGCGAACACCGGGGAGCTGTTTTTT. It specifies CASSPSTSGPANTGELFF.

The gene calls are TRBV12-3 or TRBV12-4 and TRBJ2-2; the match to TRBD1 covers 9 bases. The V segment lost 8 bases and the J segment 1 base; nucleotides outside the gene matches: 11. This CDR3 region has 17 residues. This chain's CDR3 is CASVLGRGQGNTGELFF. DNA of the CDR3: TGTGCCAGCGTGTTGGGAAGGGGACAGGGGAACACCGGGGAGCTGTTTTTT.

This clonotype has more than one count but fewer than ten. The V gene is TRBV6-1, the J gene TRBJ2-3, with 8 bases that match TRBD2. Looked up from germline, CDR1 is MNHNS and CDR2 is SASEGT. J lost 0 bases, V lost 4 bases, and 3 bases had no gene match. The CDR3 loop spans 15 amino acids. The CDR3 protein is CASSVPSGSTDTQYF. DNA for the CDR3: TGTGCCAGCAGTGTTCCTAGCGGGAGCACAGATACGCAGTATTTT.

The table lists this clonotype with a few counts. The gene calls are TRBV7-8 and TRBJ2-7; 7 positions match TRBD1. Per the germline V gene, CDR1 is SGHVS and CDR2 is FQNEAQ. CDR3 length: 15 amino acids. Trimming at V came to 0 bases and at J to 3 bases, leaving 5 bases not matched to a gene. The CDR3 DNA is TGTGCCAGCAGCTTAGCCCCGACAGGGCACTACGAGCAGTACTTC. It specifies CASSLAPTGHYEQYF.

With respect to this clonotype: Sequence at one end of the junction differs from germline and may be a read error. This chain connects TRBV20-1 to TRBJ1-2; TRBD1 agrees at 12 bases. The CDR3 runs 17 residues. CDR1 and CDR2 (germline): DFQATT, SNEGSKA (reference sequence). CDR3 nucleotide sequence: TGCAGTGCTTTGGGGTGGGGGGACAGGGGGCGAGACTATGGTTACACCTTC. It is translated as CSALGWGDRGRDYGYTF.

This clonotype was seen more than once but under ten times. The V and J genes are TRBV7-2 and TRBJ2-5, with 10 nucleotides matching TRBD2. From germline, CDR1 is SGHTA and CDR2 FQGNSA. This CDR3 is built from 15 residues. The J segment lost 3 bases and the V segment lost 5 bases, leaving 6 bases of the junction unmatched. The CDR3: CASSPSGGGKETQYF. The CDR3, as DNA: TGTGCCAGCAGCCCTAGCGGGGGAGGGAAAGAGACCCAGTACTTC.

This clonotype was observed a few times. The V call is TRBV3-1, the J call TRBJ2-3; no reliable D call. V was shortened by 0 bases and J by 4 bases, with 11 bases between the two germline ends. Germline CDR1 is LGHDT and CDR2 is YNNKEL (reference sequence). This CDR3 is built from 15 residues. CDR3 nucleotides: TGTGCCAGCAGCCAAGAAGTTTTGGGTTCAGATACGCAGTATTTT. The encoded protein is CASSQEVLGSDTQYF.

This clonotype was counted only a few times. The chain employs TRBV20-1 and TRBJ2-3, with TRBD2 matching 7 bases. CDR1 is DFQATT, CDR2 SNEGSKA, per germline (reference sequence). The V gene end was trimmed by 3 bases and the J gene end by 8 bases; junction bases not matched to a gene: 17. This CDR3 is 16 amino acids long. CDR3 nucleotide sequence: TGCAGTGCTAGGGGGGAGGGCGGGACTGTGACTAGTACGCAGTATTTT. Translation gives CSARGEGGTVTSTQYF.

This clonotype was detected a few times. V and J are TRBV12-3 or TRBV12-4 and TRBJ1-2; no reliable D call. The CDR3 is 13 amino acids. Trimming took 5 bases from V and 8 from J, leaving 15 bases between them. The CDR3 sequence is CASSPLLWQGYTF. CDR3 nucleotides: TGTGCCAGCAGTCCCCTGCTGTGGCAAGGCTACACCTTC.

The J gene is TRBJ1-5, the V gene TRBV7-2, with 9 positions matching TRBD1. Per the germline V gene, CDR1 is SGHTA and CDR2 is FQGNSA. The CDR3 runs 17 residues. The trim removed 1 base at V and 5 bases at J, leaving 9 bases unmatched. CDR3 coding DNA: TGTGCCAGCAGCTTAGTGGGACAGGGACTGTCGGATCAGCCCCAGCATTTT. Its translation: CASSLVGQGLSDQPQHF.

This clonotype was seen a few times. This chain joins TRBV5-1 and TRBJ2-7; TRBD1 is a possible D gene (6 bases). In germline, CDR1 is SGHRS, CDR2 YFSETQ. The CDR3 sequence is 15 residues long. Trimming took off 0 bases at V and 4 bases at J, with 14 bases between the two ends. CDR3 sequence reads: CASSLAAQGTYEQYF. The CDR3 region has the DNA TGCGCCAGCAGCTTGGCTGCCCAGGGGACATACGAGCAGTACTTC.

This rearrangement joins TRBV20-1 to TRBJ2-7; D unresolved. Trimming took off 4 bases at V and 5 bases at J, with 18 bases between the two ends. CDR3 length equals 14 residues. The germline gives CDR1 DFQATT, CDR2 SNEGSKA (reference sequence). CDR3 coding DNA: TGCAGTGCTAAAGGCGTCTGGCAAAGGAACGAGCAGTACTTC. This encodes CSAKGVWQRNEQYF.

V and J are TRBV4-1 and TRBJ1-2; D is unclear. V lost 3 bases and J lost 4, with 15 bases in between. This CDR3 spans 15 amino acids. CDR1 and CDR2 (germline): MGHRA, YSYEKL. This CDR3 reads CASSHRSSPTYGYTF. The DNA for the CDR3 is TGCGCCAGCAGCCATCGGAGCAGCCCGACCTATGGCTACACCTTC.

V gene TRBV28 combines with J gene TRBJ2-7; TRBD1 or TRBD2 may be the D gene (5 bases each). Trimming left V 3 bases short and J 0 bases short, with 12 bases between. Germline V gene lookup returns CDR1 MDHEN and CDR2 SYDVKM. This CDR3 comprises 15 residues. In nucleotides, the CDR3 is TGTGCCAGCAGTTTTGGGGGAACCGACTCCTACGAGCAGTACTTC. This codes for CASSFGGTDSYEQYF.

The gene calls are TRBV7-9 and TRBJ1-1; TRBD1 might be the D (5 bases). With 1 base removed from V and 9 bases from J, the gap between germline ends came to 15 bases. CDR3 length equals 14 residues. The germline CDR1 and CDR2 sequences are SEHNR and FQNEAQ (reference sequence). The CDR3: CASSLEDNVAKAFF. In DNA, the CDR3 is TGTGCCAGCAGCTTAGAGGACAACGTCGCTAAAGCTTTCTTT.

The V and J genes are TRBV12-3 or TRBV12-4 and TRBJ2-3; D is perhaps TRBD1 (6 bases). Between the trimmed V and J ends, which lost 7 bases and 2 bases, there was a span of 13 bases. This CDR3 is 14 amino acids long. The CDR3 reads CASKPQGNTDTQYF. The CDR3 nucleotides read TGTGCCAGCAAACCACAGGGAAACACAGATACGCAGTATTTT.

Only a few counts were recorded for this clonotype. CDR3 bases: TGCGCCAGCAGCCAATTCCTGGACAGGGCTTTTGGCTATGGCTACACCTTC. Amino acid sequence: CASSQFLDRAFGYGYTF. V usage is TRBV4-1 and J usage is TRBJ1-2; TRBD1 agrees at 8 bases. With 2 bases clipped from V and 4 bases from J, the junction kept 12 bases outside the gene matches. CDR1 and CDR2 (germline): MGHRA, YSYEKL. This CDR3 has 17 amino acids.

Of note for this clonotype: At one end, the junction sequence differs from germline, possibly due to a read error. The chain links TRBV7-6 to TRBJ2-1; 7 bases are shared with TRBD2. The CDR3 is made up of 17 amino acids. Germline values: CDR1 SGHVS, CDR2 FNYEAQ. Written as DNA, the CDR3 is TGTGCCAACAGCCCACTCCCGCGGGAGAGCTCCTACAATGAGCAGTTCTTC. Its protein product is CANSPLPRESSYNEQFF.

This clonotype showed up just a few times. The chain links TRBV4-1 to TRBJ2-3; D ambiguous. Trimming stripped 6 bases from V and 4 bases from J, with 14 bases between. The V gene's germline CDR1 is MGHRA and CDR2 YSYEKL. The CDR3 is made up of 14 amino acids. CDR3 sequence: CASRTEREADTQYF. The CDR3 DNA follows: TGCGCCAGCAGGACGGAGAGAGAGGCAGATACGCAGTATTTT.

This chain uses TRBV7-6 with TRBJ2-1, with D possibly TRBD1 on 5 matching bases. V was pared by 1 base and J by 3 bases, with 7 bases between. The CDR3 is 14 amino acids. Germline V CDR1 and CDR2: SGHVS, FNYEAQ. CDR3 sequence reads: CASSLEDSYNEQFF. CDR3 coding DNA: TGTGCCAGCAGCTTAGAAGACAGCTACAATGAGCAGTTCTTC. Complete variable domain (other parts from reference TRBV7-6 and TRBJ2-1): GAGVSQSPRYKVTKRGQDVALRCDPISGHVSLYWYRQALGQGPEFLTYFNYEAQQDKSGLPNDRFSAERPEGSISTLTIQRTEQRDSAMYRCASSLEDSYNEQFFGPGTRLTVL.